This T cell receptor beta chain was profiled in a study of beta chain features in type 1 diabetes. Study observations and caveats: TCRB rearrangement may or may not be influenced by HLA type; here this remained unresolved. It was among patients, rather than healthy donors, that naive, central memory and Treg TCRB repertoires appeared more similar.

Of note for this clone: The antigen remains undetermined.

The isolated RNA, all of it, was reverse transcribed, so expressed TCRB transcripts were what got sequenced. The data were produced by immunoSEQ multiplex PCR, yet TCRdb's version contains in-frame clones alone and is incomplete. Seen here are fewer than 250,000 clones, roughly 9.6% observed once, and the top ten hold 0.034%. The CDR3 loop spans 12 amino acids. Germline V gene data show CDR1 as GTSNPN and CDR2 as SVGIG (reference sequence). V was shortened by 0 bases and J by 7 bases, with 6 bases between the two germline ends. The sample taken for sequencing was naive CD4+ T cells from blood. The sequence was collected from a woman younger than 35 in good health. The J gene is TRBJ2-2, the V gene TRBV30; D is unresolved. The CDR3 region is CAWSVGYGELFF. CDR3 in DNA: TGTGCCTGGAGTGTCGGGTACGGGGAGCTGTTTTTT.